This T cell receptor beta chain was recorded in a study of T-cell reconstitution after alpha-beta-depleted transplantation in children. Preparing the TCRbeta library involved the use of unique molecular identifiers. TCRdb re-called the PCR reads through MiXCR, storing one row per CDR3 protein. The table has about 360,000 distinct CDR3 sequences, about an eighth seen once. The germline V gene has CDR1 LGHNA and CDR2 YSLEER. V shed 0 bases and J shed 6 bases, with 14 bases lying between them. CDR3 size: 16 residues. The source of this sequence is a human donor who donated a stem cell graft to a child with Fanconi anemia. The sequences come from PBMCs, collected from the stem cell graft. This chain uses TRBV4-3 with TRBJ1-4, with D hard to call. The CDR3: CASSQDSQVVYEKLFF. As DNA, the CDR3 is TGCGCCAGCAGCCAAGATAGCCAGGTGGTATATGAAAAACTGTTTTTT.